The present T cell receptor beta chain was sequenced within a study of cytomegalovirus exposure and HLA in healthy donors. The germline CDR1 and CDR2 sequences are LNHDA and SQIVND (reference sequence). The ends were cut back, 9 bases at V and 5 bases at J, with 23 bases in the middle. This CDR3 has 15 residues. PCR primers comprised 60 Vbeta and 13 Jbeta primers. The table came from immunoSEQ multiplex PCR; TCRdb's copy has only in-frame clones and leaves some out. Found here are tens of thousands of clones, 81% of them singletons; the top ten hold over 9%. Remarks on this clone: Antigen: not known.

Study observations and caveats: Because they were indistinguishable, some V segments, including TRBV6-2 and TRBV6-3, were excluded.

The receptor was derived from a human donor in good health. Sequenced input: PBMCs. The chain has TRBV19 and TRBJ2-7; D perhaps matches TRBD2 (6 bases). CDR3 coding DNA: TGTGCCAGCTCAGATATCAGGAGGGCCTATAACGAGCAGTACTTC. Translation gives CASSDIRRAYNEQYF. The full variable domain, in which reference TRBV19 and TRBJ2-7 provide the parts outside the CDR3, is DGGITQSPKYLFRKEGQNVTLSCEQNLNHDAMYWYRQDPGQGLRLIYYSQIVNDFQKGDIAEGYSVSREKKESFPLTVTSAQKNPTAFYLCASSDIRRAYNEQYFGPGTRLTVT.